These 4 T cell receptor beta chains were all obtained from the same sample, sequenced in a study of blood T cell repertoires in COVID-19. Sequenced by immunoSEQ multiplex PCR; TCRdb stores in-frame clones only, minus some. Altogether about 40,000 clones are present, more than 75% being singletons, with the ten largest covering 13% to 15%. Input material: peripheral blood. Receptors were obtained from a man aged 50-59 years with active or convalescent COVID-19.

The chain uses TRBV7-8 and TRBJ2-3; D perhaps matches TRBD1 (5 bases). Trimming cost V 5 bases and J 2 bases, with 26 bases left between them. This CDR3 contains 19 residues. Per germline, CDR1 SGHVS and CDR2 FQNEAQ. The DNA of the CDR3 is TGTGCCAGCAGCCTACCCCCCCCCTTGGACACCGAACACACAGATACGCAGTATTTT. It codes for CASSLPPPLDTEHTDTQYF.

The gene calls are TRBV6-4 and TRBJ1-1; D perhaps matches TRBD1 (5 bases). Trimming removed 3 bases at V and 7 bases at J, with 15 bases between. The germline V gene encodes CDR1 MRHNA and CDR2 SNTAGT. CDR3 size: 14 residues. Written as DNA, the CDR3 is TGTGCCAGCAGTGAGTGGGGGGATTCCAGTGAAGCTTTCTTT. Protein sequence: CASSEWGDSSEAFF.

The rearrangement joins TRBV27 to TRBJ2-7; the D gene is possibly TRBD2 (5 bases). Per germline, CDR1 MNHEY and CDR2 SMNVEV (reference sequence). CDR3 length: 13 amino acids. V was pared by 3 bases and J by 6 bases, with 12 bases between. This CDR3 reads CASSFGEVGEQYF. The CDR3 DNA sequence: TGTGCCAGCAGTTTCGGGGAAGTGGGCGAGCAGTACTTC.

V gene TRBV7-9 combines with J gene TRBJ1-1, with D perhaps matching TRBD1 (6 bases). Germline V gene sequence: CDR1 SEHNR, CDR2 FQNEAQ (reference sequence). The CDR3 loop spans 12 amino acids. Trimming shortened V by 6 bases and J by 6 bases, and 11 bases separated the two germline ends. This chain's CDR3 is CASSHQGPEAFF. The CDR3 DNA is TGTGCCAGCAGTCATCAGGGGCCTGAAGCTTTCTTT.